These 30 T cell receptor beta chains share one sample of origin, sequenced in a study of cytomegalovirus exposure and HLA in healthy donors (dated by TCRdb to between 2016 and 2019). The library relied on the immunoSEQ multiplex PCR assay. The table comes from immuneACCESS by way of TCRdb, which keeps in-frame sequences with V and J called. Part of the clones is missing from these tables; in studies checked, under half for an unresolved V gene and the rest for unknown reasons. Across this sample there are about 260,000 clones, with 90% seen only once. Clones ranked in the top ten supply around 3.3% of the sample. Sequenced: PBMCs. The receptors here all came from a woman in her twenties or thirties in good health and CMV-seronegative.

The chain recombines TRBV29-1 with TRBJ2-5, with D unclear. The CDR3 extends over 14 amino acids. Deletions cut 0 bases from V and 2 bases from J, with 10 bases between. Germline CDR1 SQVTM, CDR2 ANQGSEA. The DNA of the CDR3 is TGCAGCGTTGAAGAAGGTCGTCTGCAAGAGACCCAGTACTTC. Protein: CSVEEGRLQETQYF.

V is TRBV28 and J is TRBJ2-6; D is unclear. The CDR3 covers 15 residues. The germline V gene has CDR1 MDHEN and CDR2 SYDVKM. V lost 3 bases and J lost 0, with 6 bases in between. CDR3 bases: TGTGCCAGCAGTTTCGACTTCTCTGGGGCCAACGTCCTGACTTTC. Translation: CASSFDFSGANVLTF.

The rearrangement links TRBV11-3 to TRBJ2-5; D uncertain. The V gene lost 5 bases and the J gene lost 4 bases, with 17 bases spanning the gap. The germline gives CDR1 SGHNT, CDR2 YENEEA. The CDR3 consists of 15 residues. DNA for the CDR3: TGTGCCAGCAGCCTAGGCCCATCCGGGTCAGAGACCCAGTACTTC. Protein product: CASSLGPSGSETQYF.

In its sample, this clone was seen many times. J is TRBJ2-1 and V is TRBV6-4; 10 nucleotides align to TRBD2. The trim removed 5 bases at V and 7 bases at J, leaving 8 bases unmatched. The length of the CDR3 is 15 residues. In germline, CDR1 is MRHNA, CDR2 SNTAGT. CDR3 coding DNA: TGTGCCAGCAGTCTAACTAGCGGGGCCGAAAATGAGCAGTTCTTC. It is translated as CASSLTSGAENEQFF.

The V gene is TRBV27, the J gene TRBJ1-1; D is uncertain. The CDR3 contains 14 residues. V was cut by 3 bases and J by 0 bases, with 8 bases left in between. Per germline, CDR1 MNHEY and CDR2 SMNVEV (reference sequence). CDR3 residues: CASSLLGLNTEAFF. The CDR3 region has the DNA TGTGCCAGCAGTTTGCTAGGGTTGAACACTGAAGCTTTCTTT.

The rearrangement links TRBV28 to TRBJ1-1, with 9 positions matching TRBD1. Looked up from germline, CDR1 is MDHEN and CDR2 is SYDVKM. The CDR3 runs 16 residues. Trimming took 7 bases from V and 3 from J; bases not matched to a gene: 12. In DNA form, the CDR3 reads TGTGCCAGCAACGGGGACAGGGCCTGGTTTTACACTGAAGCTTTCTTT. The encoded protein is CASNGDRAWFYTEAFF.

The chain has TRBV4-1 and TRBJ2-7; D unresolved. V lost 1 base and J 3 bases, leaving 16 bases between the germline ends. Per the germline V gene, CDR1 is MGHRA and CDR2 is YSYEKL. The CDR3 runs 16 residues. Here the CDR3 DNA reads TGCGCCAGCAGCCAAGGGGCAGGACCTTTTAACTACGAGCAGTACTTC. As protein: CASSQGAGPFNYEQYF.

The chain recombines TRBV28 with TRBJ1-1, with no clear D. This CDR3 is built from 13 residues. Germline V gene data show CDR1 as MDHEN and CDR2 as SYDVKM. V dropped 6 bases and J dropped 1 base, with 9 bases sitting between them. In nucleotides, the CDR3 is TGTGCCAGCAGCGCTTCGGAGAACACTGAAGCTTTCTTT. Encoded protein: CASSASENTEAFF.

This chain links TRBV11-3 with TRBJ2-1; D is unresolved. The CDR3 has 13 residues. Trimming took off 1 base at V and 12 bases at J, with 13 bases between the two ends. Germline V CDR1 and CDR2: SGHNT, YENEEA. The chain's CDR3 is CASSLGVGFGQFF. In DNA, the CDR3 is TGTGCCAGCAGCTTAGGAGTTGGGTTTGGGCAGTTCTTC.

The V gene is TRBV5-1, the J gene TRBJ2-3, with no clear D. V was clipped by 0 bases and J by 4 bases, with 9 bases between them. The CDR3 totals 14 residues. Germline V gene lookup returns CDR1 SGHRS and CDR2 YFSETQ. CDR3: CASSLAGWADTQYF. DNA for the CDR3: TGCGCCAGCAGCTTGGCCGGCTGGGCAGATACGCAGTATTTT.

J is TRBJ1-2 and V is TRBV19; D unresolved. V dropped 3 bases and J dropped 2 bases, with 7 bases sitting between them. The CDR3 loop spans 13 amino acids. From germline, CDR1 is LNHDA and CDR2 SQIVND (reference sequence). The CDR3 DNA reads as TGTGCCAGTAGTATGTTCGGAAACTATGGCTACACCTTC. This codes for CASSMFGNYGYTF.

This chain links TRBV4-1 with TRBJ2-2; 10 bases align to TRBD1. Trimming at V came to 0 bases and at J to 4 bases, leaving 5 bases not matched to a gene. The length of the CDR3 is 17 residues. Germline CDR1 MGHRA, CDR2 YSYEKL. CDR3 region: CASSQEGQGTLTGELFF. The DNA for the CDR3 is TGCGCCAGCAGCCAAGAGGGACAGGGGACCCTCACCGGGGAGCTGTTTTTT.

This chain uses TRBV5-6 with TRBJ2-7, with TRBD1 identical over 10 bases. V was clipped by 0 bases and J by 6 bases; unmatched bases: 15. In germline, CDR1 is SGHDT, CDR2 YYEEEE. The CDR3 sequence is 18 residues long. Here the CDR3 reads CASSLVWKVGTGEAEQYF. CDR3 sequence (DNA): TGTGCCAGCAGCTTGGTATGGAAGGTGGGGACAGGGGAGGCCGAGCAGTACTTC.

This sequence joins TRBV28 and TRBJ2-5, with D perhaps matching TRBD2 (6 bases). The CDR3 consists of 13 residues. Trimming stripped 8 bases from V and 2 bases from J, with 12 bases between. The germline V gene encodes CDR1 MDHEN and CDR2 SYDVKM. The CDR3 spells CASSTGVQETQYF. CDR3 bases: TGTGCCAGCTCAACGGGGGTACAAGAGACCCAGTACTTC. Using reference TRBV28 and TRBJ2-5 for the parts outside the CDR3, the full variable domain is DVKVTQSSRYLVKRTGEKVFLECVQDMDHENMFWYRQDPGLGLRLIYFSYDVKMKEKGDIPEGYSVSREKKERFSLILESASTNQTSMYLCASSTGVQETQYFGPGTRLLVL.

The chain carries TRBV28 and TRBJ2-3, with 11 bases matching TRBD1. Looked up from germline, CDR1 is MDHEN and CDR2 is SYDVKM. CDR3 size: 17 residues. Germline trimming cut 3 bases from V and 8 bases from J; bases unmatched to any gene: 13. The CDR3 DNA reads as TGTGCCAGCAGTTTCCAAGGGGACAGGGGGATTTTAGGTACGCAGTATTTT. This gives the protein CASSFQGDRGILGTQYF. The full variable domain, with the rest looked up from reference TRBV28 and TRBJ2-3, is DVKVTQSSRYLVKRTGEKVFLECVQDMDHENMFWYRQDPGLGLRLIYFSYDVKMKEKGDIPEGYSVSREKKERFSLILESASTNQTSMYLCASSFQGDRGILGTQYFGPGTRLTVL.

The gene calls are TRBV6-7 and TRBJ2-3; 13 bases are a match to TRBD2. TRBV6-7 is known as an ORF, though its function is uncertain. The CDR3 covers 19 residues. The V segment lost 4 bases and the J segment 5 bases; nucleotides outside the gene matches: 15. CDR3 DNA sequence: TGTGCCAGCAGTTTATCCGGGACTAGCGGGATAGGGCTCCGAGATACGCAGTATTTT. Translating it yields CASSLSGTSGIGLRDTQYF.

V is TRBV19 and J is TRBJ2-3, with TRBD1 matching over 7 bases. The CDR3 extends over 14 amino acids. Looked up from germline, CDR1 is LNHDA and CDR2 is SQIVND (reference sequence). Trimming at V came to 3 bases and at J to 8 bases, leaving 8 bases not matched to a gene. As DNA, the CDR3 is TGTGCCAGTAGTATGGGTCAGGGGGATCTTACGCAGTATTTT. Residues: CASSMGQGDLTQYF. The variable domain in full, completed from reference TRBV19 and TRBJ2-3, reads DGGITQSPKYLFRKEGQNVTLSCEQNLNHDAMYWYRQDPGQGLRLIYYSQIVNDFQKGDIAEGYSVSREKKESFPLTVTSAQKNPTAFYLCASSMGQGDLTQYFGPGTRLTVL.

This chain links TRBV27 with TRBJ2-7; 9 nucleotides align to TRBD1. The CDR3 is made up of 15 amino acids. The junction had 3 bases not matched to a gene; V was cut back by 1 base and J by 2 bases. Germline loops: CDR1 MNHEY, CDR2 SMNVEV (reference sequence). CDR3 in amino acids: CASSLLGQGTYEQYF. As DNA, the CDR3 is TGTGCCAGCAGTTTATTGGGACAGGGAACCTACGAGCAGTACTTC.

The chain links TRBV9 to TRBJ2-3; the D is unclear. Germline CDR1 and CDR2: SGDLS and YYNGEE. The CDR3 totals 13 residues. Trimming took 4 bases from V and 5 from J, leaving 11 bases between them. CDR3 in DNA: TGTGCCAGCAGCCCCCGAAGCTTAGATACGCAGTATTTT. This encodes CASSPRSLDTQYF.

The V and J genes are TRBV15 and TRBJ1-4, with D perhaps TRBD1 (5 bases). The germline V gene encodes CDR1 LNHNV and CDR2 YYDKDF (reference sequence). Trimming took off 3 bases at V and 7 bases at J, with 24 bases between the two ends. The CDR3 is 18 amino acids. The CDR3: CATSSTPKTQAPSEKLFF. In DNA, the CDR3 is TGTGCCACCAGCAGCACTCCCAAGACACAGGCCCCGAGTGAAAAACTGTTTTTT.

The chain couples TRBV6-1 to TRBJ2-1; D is undetermined. Germline CDR1 and CDR2: MNHNS and SASEGT. With 2 bases removed from V and 6 bases from J, the gap between germline ends came to 8 bases. The CDR3 is 13 amino acids. The chain's CDR3 is CASSERRVNEQFF. The DNA for the CDR3 is TGTGCCAGCAGTGAAAGAAGGGTCAATGAGCAGTTCTTC.

The V gene is TRBV11-2, the J gene TRBJ1-1, with 7 nucleotides matching TRBD1. Germline CDR1 is SGHAT and CDR2 is FQNNGV. The CDR3 extends over 15 amino acids. Trimming took 3 bases from V and 2 from J; bases not matched to a gene: 6. This CDR3 reads CASSLPRGHNTEAFF. In DNA form, the CDR3 reads TGTGCCAGCAGCTTGCCGAGGGGGCACAACACTGAAGCTTTCTTT.

The chain combines TRBV29-1 with TRBJ2-3; 7 nucleotides align to TRBD2. The CDR3 is 13 amino acids. Unmatched junction bases numbered 6, after V lost 8 bases and J lost 1 base. Per the germline V gene, CDR1 is SQVTM and CDR2 is ANQGSEA. CDR3 nucleotides: TGCAGCACCTTAGCGGGCGGCACAGATACGCAGTATTTT. It codes for CSTLAGGTDTQYF.

In the case of this clone: Other DNA sequences from this sample encode an identical CDR3 as well. The CDR3 loop is CSALGETQYF. The DNA for the CDR3 is TGCAGTGCCCTGGGGGAGACCCAGTACTTC. The chain uses TRBV20-1 and TRBJ2-5, with D hard to call. Trimming shortened V by 6 bases and J by 5 bases, and 7 bases separated the two germline ends. CDR3 length: 10 amino acids. Per the germline V gene, CDR1 is DFQATT and CDR2 is SNEGSKA (reference sequence).

The rearrangement links TRBV7-2 to TRBJ1-2; no firm D call. Trimming cost V 1 base and J 4 bases, with 13 bases left between them. The CDR3 runs to 15 residues. Germline V lookup: CDR1 SGHTA, CDR2 FQGNSA. The CDR3 loop is CASSLVVGGIYGYTF. DNA for the CDR3: TGTGCCAGCAGCTTAGTCGTCGGAGGGATCTATGGCTACACCTTC.

V gene TRBV21-1 combines with J gene TRBJ2-7; the table calls TRBD2, which could not be checked here. TRBV21-1 is given as a pseudogene. The CDR3 has 13 amino acids. In DNA form, the CDR3 reads TGTGCCAGCCGGACTAGCGGCTCCTACGAGCAGTACTTC. Encoded protein: CASRTSGSYEQYF.

This clone was seen a single time. The rearrangement links TRBV29-1 to TRBJ2-1; D gene uncertain. The CDR3 is 11 residues long. Per the germline V gene, CDR1 is SQVTM and CDR2 is ANQGSEA. V was pared by 5 bases and J by 8 bases, with 10 bases between. The CDR3 nucleotides read TGCAGCGTTTCCCTGGACGATGAGCAGTTCTTC. Protein product: CSVSLDDEQFF.

V gene TRBV7-8 combines with J gene TRBJ2-7, with TRBD2 matching over 8 bases. The trim removed 1 base at V and 7 bases at J, leaving 9 bases unmatched. CDR1 is SGHVS and CDR2 is FQNEAQ in the germline V gene. The CDR3 spans 15 residues. CDR3 nucleotides: TGTGCCAGCAGCTTAGTAGACGGGAGGGCAGGGGAGCAGTACTTC. Translation gives CASSLVDGRAGEQYF. Combining the CDR3 with reference TRBV7-8 and TRBJ2-7 gives the whole variable domain GAGVSQSPRYKVAKRGQDVALRCDPISGHVSLFWYQQALGQGPEFLTYFQNEAQLDKSGLPSDRFFAERPEGSVSTLKIQRTQQEDSAVYLCASSLVDGRAGEQYFGPGTRLTVT.

This rearrangement joins TRBV5-6 to TRBJ1-4; TRBD1 aligns across 7 bases. The germline CDR1 and CDR2 sequences are SGHDT and YYEEEE. Unmatched junction bases numbered 3, after V lost 4 bases and J lost 0 bases. The CDR3 covers 15 residues. CDR3 protein: CASSGQEPTNEKLFF. The CDR3, as DNA: TGTGCCAGCAGCGGACAGGAACCAACTAATGAAAAACTGTTTTTT. Looking up the rest from reference TRBV5-6 and TRBJ1-4 gives the full variable domain: DAGVTQSPTHLIKTRGQQVTLRCSPKSGHDTVSWYQQALGQGPQFIFQYYEEEERQRGNFPDRFSGHQFPNYSSELNVNALLLGDSALYLCASSGQEPTNEKLFFGSGTQLSVL.

The J gene is TRBJ2-3, the V gene TRBV10-3; TRBD2 might be the D (5 bases). The CDR3 has 15 residues. Trimming pared 4 bases from V and 0 bases from J, leaving 11 bases between. From germline, CDR1 is ENHRY and CDR2 SYGVKD. The CDR3 DNA reads TGTGCCATCAGTGCGCAATCGGGGAGCACAGATACGCAGTATTTT. Its protein product is CAISAQSGSTDTQYF.